These 5 T cell receptor beta chains came from one sample sequenced in a study of response to subunit inactivated influenza vaccine. One entry per CDR3 protein results from TCRdb running MiXCR on the RT-PCR reads. Of about 700,000 distinct CDR3 sequences listed, approximately 14% are singletons. This specimen was PBMCs from blood, taken around two weeks before vaccination. The receptors come from a man aged 45 to 65 who received an inactivated influenza vaccine.

This clonotype appeared many times. The chain carries TRBV20-1 and TRBJ1-2; 8 bases match TRBD1. Per the germline V gene, CDR1 is DFQATT and CDR2 is SNEGSKA (reference sequence). The CDR3 has 14 amino acids. Trimming took 3 bases from V and 8 from J; bases not matched to a gene: 11. The CDR3 sequence is CSARREDRVAGYTF. The CDR3 DNA sequence: TGCAGTGCTAGGAGGGAGGACAGGGTTGCGGGCTACACCTTC.

The V and J genes are TRBV4-2 and TRBJ1-6, with 8 bases aligning to TRBD1. CDR1 is LGHNA and CDR2 is YNFKEQ in the germline V gene. The CDR3 sequence is 17 residues long. Germline trimming cut 0 bases from V and 10 bases from J; bases unmatched to any gene: 11. CDR3 residues: CASSQDFRVTGDSPLHF. CDR3 in DNA: TGTGCCAGCAGCCAAGATTTTCGTGTGACAGGGGACTCACCCCTCCACTTT.

This clonotype has at least ten counts. J is TRBJ2-1 and V is TRBV7-9; possible D gene TRBD2, 5 bases. Trimming removed 5 bases from V and 3 bases from J, with 5 bases in between. Germline values: CDR1 SEHNR, CDR2 FQNEAQ (reference sequence). The CDR3 is made up of 12 amino acids. Here the CDR3 reads CASSRDYNEQFF. As DNA, the CDR3 is TGTGCCAGCAGCCGGGACTACAATGAGCAGTTCTTC.

This clonotype was detected a few times. This chain connects TRBV20-1 to TRBJ2-3, with unresolved D. Trimming pared 3 bases from V and 2 bases from J, leaving 6 bases between. Germline lookup yields CDR1 DFQATT and CDR2 SNEGSKA (reference sequence). The CDR3 totals 12 residues. The CDR3 DNA sequence: TGCAGTGCTAGTTTCCTCACAGATACGCAGTATTTT. Translated, it gives CSASFLTDTQYF.

This clonotype showed up just a few times. The rearrangement joins TRBV10-3 to TRBJ1-5; 9 bases are shared with TRBD1. With V trimmed by 10 bases and J by 3 bases, 10 bases remained unmatched. The CDR3 is made up of 15 amino acids. Germline CDR1 and CDR2: ENHRY and SYGVKD. The CDR3 spells CATRGTGQSNQPQHF. CDR3 DNA: TGTGCCACTCGAGGGACAGGGCAGTCCAATCAGCCCCAGCATTTT.